The 16 T cell receptor beta chains reported below all come from one sample, sequenced in a study of T-cell reconstitution after alpha-beta-depleted transplantation in children. Researchers prepared the TCRbeta library using unique molecular identifiers, the study reports. TCRdb re-analysed the PCR reads in MiXCR, keeping a single row per CDR3 protein. The sample includes about 160,000 distinct CDR3 sequences, roughly 11% of them seen just once. The specimen was PBMCs, collected before TCRalphabeta/CD19-depleted stem cell transplant. These receptors all stem from a boy aged 2 to 10 with acute myeloid leukemia, due to receive a stem cell transplant.

This clonotype was counted ten times or more. The chain joins TRBV6-5 to TRBJ1-6; a weak D match, TRBD1 (5 bases). Trimming shortened V by 4 bases and J by 6 bases, and 7 bases separated the two germline ends. This CDR3 has 13 residues. Per the germline V gene, CDR1 is MNHEY and CDR2 is SVGAGI. The CDR3 bases are TGTGCCAGCAGTTCCGGGGGTAATTCACCCCTCCACTTT. Its protein product is CASSSGGNSPLHF.

In its sample, this clonotype was seen many times. The CDR3 sequence is CASSFLRDSVDEQFF. CDR3 DNA: TGCGCCAGCAGCTTTCTCCGGGACTCAGTGGATGAGCAGTTCTTC. The chain employs TRBV5-1 and TRBJ2-1; D is possibly TRBD2 (6 bases). The CDR3 has 15 amino acids. Trimming took off 2 bases at V and 8 bases at J, with 17 bases between the two ends. From germline, CDR1 is SGHRS and CDR2 YFSETQ. The full variable domain, in which reference TRBV5-1 and TRBJ2-1 provide the parts outside the CDR3, is KAGVTQTPRYLIKTRGQQVTLSCSPISGHRSVSWYQQTPGQGLQFLFEYFSETQRNKGNFPGRFSGRQFSNSRSEMNVSTLELGDSALYLCASSFLRDSVDEQFFGPGTRLTVL.

In its sample, this clonotype was seen many times. The V call is TRBV11-2, the J call TRBJ1-2; 9 bases line up with TRBD1. V dropped 1 base and J dropped 3; count of bases not matched to a gene: 9. There are 17 residues in the CDR3. The germline V gene has CDR1 SGHAT and CDR2 FQNNGV. CDR3 residues: CASSLGDRVLVDYGYTF. The DNA for the CDR3 is TGTGCCAGCAGCTTAGGGGACAGGGTACTAGTGGACTATGGCTACACCTTC.

This clonotype has a count of ten or more. The chain has TRBV3-1 and TRBJ1-6; D is unclear. The CDR3 extends over 14 amino acids. V lost 4 bases to trimming and J lost 8 bases, with 12 bases between them. Germline V gives CDR1 LGHDT, CDR2 YNNKEL (reference sequence). The CDR3 DNA sequence: TGTGCCAGCAGCCCAAACCGACACTATTCACCCCTCCACTTT. Amino acid sequence: CASSPNRHYSPLHF.

For this clonotype: The junction shows a germline mismatch at one end, possibly a read error. The rearrangement joins TRBV5-1 to TRBJ2-3; TRBD2 agrees at 15 bases. The germline gives CDR1 SGHRS, CDR2 YFSETQ. This CDR3 spans 18 amino acids. CDR3 region: CASSFGLAGGSTTDMQYF. CDR3 DNA: TGCGCCAGCAGCTTCGGACTAGCGGGAGGGTCGACTACAGATATGCAGTATTTT.

In this sample, this clonotype turned up many times. The CDR3 sequence is CASSQDPANYGYTF. CDR3 coding DNA: TGCGCCAGCAGCCAGGATCCAGCTAACTATGGCTACACCTTC. This chain uses TRBV4-1 with TRBJ1-2; D not certain. Per the germline V gene, CDR1 is MGHRA and CDR2 is YSYEKL. This CDR3 region has 14 residues. The V and J ends lost 3 bases and 0 bases respectively, with 8 bases between them.

This clonotype was picked up many times. The chain is built from TRBV20-1 and TRBJ2-7; D is possibly TRBD2 (6 bases). The V end lost 6 bases, the J end lost 3 bases, and 18 bases lay between the germline ends. The CDR3 is made up of 14 amino acids. Germline V gives CDR1 DFQATT, CDR2 SNEGSKA (reference sequence). CDR3 region: CSAVRGLTGYEQYF. In DNA, the CDR3 is TGCAGTGCCGTTAGGGGACTCACCGGCTACGAGCAGTACTTC.

Note on this clonotype: One base away lies a much larger clone, so this may be a sequencing read error. V gene TRBV20-1 combines with J gene TRBJ1-4, with a tentative D call TRBD1 (5 bases). This CDR3 is built from 16 residues. The germline CDR1 and CDR2 sequences are DFQATT and SNEGSKA (reference sequence). V lost 8 bases and J lost 0, with 19 bases in between. CDR3 sequence reads: CSSNRGLASTNEKLFF. As DNA, the CDR3 is TGCAGTTCTAACCGGGGGTTGGCCTCAACTAATGAAAAACTGTTTTTT.

This clonotype was detected many times. For the CDR3, the DNA is TGTGCCATCAGGGACAACTCTGGAAACACCATATATTTT. As protein: CAIRDNSGNTIYF. This sequence joins TRBV10-3 and TRBJ1-3; maybe TRBD1 (5 bases). The CDR3 totals 13 residues. CDR1 and CDR2 from the germline V gene are ENHRY and SYGVKD. With 6 bases removed from V and 0 bases from J, the gap between germline ends came to 6 bases.

This chain links TRBV7-9 with TRBJ2-7; weak D call: TRBD1 (5 bases). The length of the CDR3 is 13 residues. Germline V gives CDR1 SEHNR, CDR2 FQNEAQ (reference sequence). With 5 bases removed from V and 4 bases from J, the gap between germline ends came to 12 bases. The CDR3 DNA reads TGTGCCAGCAGCGACGGACGGACATACGAGCAGTACGTC. It yields the protein CASSDGRTYEQYV.

In this sample, this clonotype turned up many times. This chain joins TRBV7-6 and TRBJ2-1, with no clear D. Germline lookup yields CDR1 SGHVS and CDR2 FNYEAQ. The CDR3 spans 16 residues. Trimming left V 3 bases short and J 6 bases short, with 18 bases between. CDR3 nucleotide sequence: TGTGCCAGCAGCTTCCATCGAGGACCTTTGCGCAATGAGCAGTTCTTC. This sequence encodes CASSFHRGPLRNEQFF.

This clonotype was recorded at least ten times. The V and J genes are TRBV28 and TRBJ1-6, with D possibly matching TRBD1 (6 bases). CDR1 is MDHEN and CDR2 is SYDVKM in the germline V gene. CDR3 size: 19 residues. Trimming removed 7 bases at V and 7 bases at J, with 29 bases between. The CDR3 loop is CASTFLPASAGAINSPLHF. CDR3 nucleotides: TGTGCCAGCACCTTTTTACCCGCGTCCGCAGGGGCGATAAATTCACCCCTCCACTTT.

This clonotype was observed at least ten times. The V call is TRBV28, the J call TRBJ2-6; 7 bases agree with TRBD1. From germline, CDR1 is MDHEN and CDR2 SYDVKM. The CDR3 runs to 15 residues. Unmatched junction bases numbered 4, after V lost 5 bases and J lost 3 bases. The CDR3 loop is CASSRTGVGANVLTF. The CDR3, as DNA: TGTGCCAGCAGTCGTACAGGGGTTGGGGCCAACGTCCTGACTTTC.

In this sample, this clonotype turned up many times. The chain carries TRBV4-1 and TRBJ2-7, with 7 bases fitting TRBD2. V lost 1 base, J lost 3 bases, and 3 bases stayed unmatched. The V gene's germline CDR1 is MGHRA and CDR2 YSYEKL. This CDR3 is built from 14 residues. CDR3 coding DNA: TGCGCCAGCAGCCAAGTAATAGCGGGCTACGAGCAGTACTTC. Amino acid sequence: CASSQVIAGYEQYF.

This clonotype was found many times. The gene calls are TRBV12-3 or TRBV12-4 and TRBJ2-3; 7 bases line up with TRBD2. The CDR3 consists of 14 residues. V lost 4 bases to trimming and J lost 3 bases; unmatched junction nucleotides: 4. As DNA, the CDR3 is TGTGCCAGCAGTTCGCGGACTAGGACAGATACGCAGTATTTT. Residues: CASSSRTRTDTQYF.

The chain combines TRBV7-3 with TRBJ2-1, with 8 bases lining up with TRBD2. The germline V gene has CDR1 SGHTA and CDR2 FQGTGA. The CDR3 consists of 17 residues. The ends lost 1 base at V and 0 bases at J; junction bases unmatched: 5. The CDR3 is CASSLSGTSPSYNEQFF. CDR3 in DNA: TGTGCCAGCAGCTTAAGCGGGACTAGTCCCTCCTACAATGAGCAGTTCTTC.